Sequencing of this T cell receptor (beta chain) was carried out in a study of blood T cell repertoires in COVID-19. About the study: Samples representing acute and convalescent COVID-19 were sourced from the United States, Italy and Spain. Sources were T cells, B-cell-depleted T cells, or PBMCs; the material itself was cDNA or gDNA.

The germline CDR1 and CDR2 sequences are SEHNR and FQNEAQ (reference sequence). V was trimmed by 6 bases and J by 6 bases, leaving 14 bases between them. CDR3 size: 13 residues. As originally analysed: Estimation of nucleated cell counts relied on the amplification of reference gene primers. Generated by immunoSEQ multiplex PCR, the TCRdb table keeps only in-frame clones and is missing some. For V, J and clone size, that table is used; D and trimming come from the DNA. The sample lists approximately 240,000 clones; 65% to 85% were seen once. This receptor was obtained from a woman in her sixties or seventies with acute or convalescent COVID-19. What was sequenced was peripheral blood. The chain couples TRBV7-9 to TRBJ1-2; D gene ambiguous. DNA for the CDR3: TGTGCCAGCAGGCACTTCACCGGGAATGGCTACACCTTC. Translating gives CASRHFTGNGYTF.